These 24 T cell receptor beta chains share one sample of origin, sequenced in a study of CD8+ T cells in alopecia areata (dated by TCRdb to between 2018 and 2020). Library creation used the immunoSEQ multiplex PCR assay. To provide template for TCR sequencing, every sample had RNA extracted and reverse transcribed into cDNA. Entries here come from immuneACCESS through TCRdb and include only in-frame sequences with V and J called. Some clones fail to appear in such tables; in the studies checked, an unresolved V gene covers under half of the shortfall, and the cause of the remainder is unknown. Present in this sample are fewer than 250,000 clones, under 70% of which were seen just once. The top ten constitute around 4.2% of the sample. The meaning of the sample's time point label: 4 weeks on oral tofacitinib. Explained via the paper, the treatment or condition label denotes: oral pan-JAK inhibitor, 5-10 mg twice daily.

This material consisted of CD4+ T cells sorted from blood, taken at week 4, from a patient treated with tofacitinib. Receptors were obtained from a human donor with alopecia areata.

The CDR3, as DNA: TGTGCCAGCAGTACCCTGGGACAGTTAAATGAAAAACTGTTTTTT. It codes for CASSTLGQLNEKLFF. The chain uses TRBV7-9 and TRBJ1-4; 7 bases are a match to TRBD1. Trimming cost V 6 bases and J 5 bases; bases outside gene matches: 9. The CDR3 is 15 residues long. Germline lookup yields CDR1 SEHNR and CDR2 FQNEAQ (reference sequence).

This clone was counted a single time. The chain is built from TRBV25-1 and TRBJ2-3, with 8 bases identical to TRBD2. The CDR3 covers 16 residues. CDR1 and CDR2 (germline): MGHDK, SYGVNS. Trimming at V came to 0 bases and at J to 2 bases, leaving 4 bases not matched to a gene. CDR3 residues: CASSEYAGGATDTQYF. The CDR3 DNA is TGTGCCAGCAGTGAATACGCGGGGGGCGCCACAGATACGCAGTATTTT.

This chain uses TRBV6-5 with TRBJ1-1; D unresolved. The CDR3 extends over 13 amino acids. Trimming left V 7 bases short and J 0 bases short, with 9 bases between. Germline lookup yields CDR1 MNHEY and CDR2 SVGAGI. In nucleotides, the CDR3 is TGTGCCAGCACCGACTCTATGAACACTGAAGCTTTCTTT. It translates to CASTDSMNTEAFF.

The chain combines TRBV5-4 with TRBJ2-1, with D tentatively TRBD2 (6 bases). With 4 bases removed from V and 1 base from J, the gap between germline ends came to 15 bases. Germline assignment: CDR1 SGHNT and CDR2 YYREEE (reference sequence). The CDR3 contains 16 residues. CDR3 residues: CASSPREGTSYNEQFF. The CDR3 DNA follows: TGTGCCAGCAGCCCCAGAGAGGGGACTTCCTACAATGAGCAGTTCTTC.

The table lists this clone with a few counts. The rearrangement joins TRBV5-1 to TRBJ2-7; D call uncertain. V was cut by 4 bases and J by 0 bases, with 14 bases left in between. The CDR3 has 15 amino acids. Germline values: CDR1 SGHRS, CDR2 YFSETQ. The CDR3 DNA reads as TGCGCCAGCAGCGACGGGCTCTCGCTCTCCTACGAGCAGTACTTC. It specifies CASSDGLSLSYEQYF.

With respect to this clone: Sequence at one end of the junction differs from germline and may be a read error. The chain uses TRBV30 and TRBJ1-1; D is possibly TRBD1 (6 bases). Germline V gene lookup returns CDR1 GTSNPN and CDR2 SVGIG (reference sequence). The CDR3 extends over 13 amino acids. CDR3 bases: TGTGCCTGGAGTTCGGGACATACCCTTAGGATAGGCTTT. It is translated as CAWSSGHTLRIGF.

The chain uses TRBV5-6 and TRBJ2-1; TRBD2 matches at 7 bases. The CDR3 length is 14 residues. Germline V lookup: CDR1 SGHDT, CDR2 YYEEEE. The V and J ends lost 1 base and 6 bases, in that order; junction bases with no gene match: 4. In nucleotides, the CDR3 is TGTGCCAGCAGCTTGAGGCCTAGCGGCAATGAGCAGTTCTTC. Translated, it gives CASSLRPSGNEQFF.

The chain is built from TRBV4-1 and TRBJ1-4; 7 positions agree with TRBD1. The CDR3 extends over 19 amino acids. The V and J ends lost 1 base and 0 bases, in that order; junction bases with no gene match: 11. Germline CDR1 is MGHRA and CDR2 is YSYEKL. CDR3 DNA: TGCGCCAGCAGCCAAGGGAGACAGGGAACCCTTGCAACTAATGAAAAACTGTTTTTT. Protein sequence: CASSQGRQGTLATNEKLFF.

The chain joins TRBV25-1 to TRBJ2-3; 8 bases are shared with TRBD1. CDR1 and CDR2 (germline): MGHDK, SYGVNS. This CDR3 spans 16 amino acids. V lost 6 bases, J lost 2 bases, and 10 bases stayed unmatched. This CDR3 is CASSRMGQGATDTQYF. The CDR3 DNA sequence: TGTGCCAGCAGCCGAATGGGGCAGGGGGCCACAGATACGCAGTATTTT.

This clone was recorded a few times. This chain uses TRBV4-2 with TRBJ2-3, with 11 bases matching TRBD1. The CDR3 is 16 amino acids. Germline loops: CDR1 LGHNA, CDR2 YNFKEQ. The junction had 5 bases not matched to a gene; V was cut back by 0 bases and J by 6 bases. The DNA of the CDR3 is TGTGCCAGCAGCCAAGAAGGACAGGGGGCTTCCGATACGCAGTATTTT. Its protein is CASSQEGQGASDTQYF.

The chain has TRBV6-6 and TRBJ1-1, with D possibly being TRBD1 (5 bases). The V gene lost 6 bases and the J gene lost 11 bases, with 13 bases spanning the gap. The CDR3 totals 11 residues. The germline gives CDR1 MNHNY, CDR2 SVGAGI (reference sequence). CDR3 bases: TGTGCCAGCAGCTCAGGGTGGGGGGCTTTCTTT. Protein product: CASSSGWGAFF.

The chain combines TRBV9 with TRBJ2-1, with D tentatively TRBD1 (6 bases). V was pared by 0 bases and J by 0 bases, with 10 bases between. CDR3 length: 16 amino acids. Germline V gene sequence: CDR1 SGDLS, CDR2 YYNGEE. CDR3 DNA sequence: TGTGCCAGCAGCGTAGCTGGACAGAGCTCCTACAATGAGCAGTTCTTC. It codes for CASSVAGQSSYNEQFF.

The genes are TRBV4-1 and TRBJ2-2, with a tentative D call TRBD2 (5 bases). Trimming left V 0 bases short and J 2 bases short, with 13 bases between. CDR1 and CDR2 (germline): MGHRA, YSYEKL. The length of the CDR3 is 17 residues. The CDR3: CASSQERVRINTGELFF. The CDR3 region has the DNA TGCGCCAGCAGCCAAGAGAGGGTCAGGATAAACACCGGGGAGCTGTTTTTT.

The V gene is TRBV2, the J gene TRBJ2-3; no clear D gene. Germline-derived CDR1 and CDR2 are SNHLY and FYNNEI. The CDR3 totals 13 residues. Trimming stripped 4 bases from V and 0 bases from J, with 5 bases between. The CDR3 nucleotides are TGTGCCAGCAGTGGGGAAAGCACAGATACGCAGTATTTT. The encoded protein is CASSGESTDTQYF.

The V call is TRBV7-9, the J call TRBJ1-1; no clear D. CDR1 and CDR2 (germline): SEHNR, FQNEAQ (reference sequence). V lost 3 bases and J 10 bases, leaving 12 bases between the germline ends. This CDR3 comprises 12 residues. In nucleotides, the CDR3 is TGTGCCAGCAGCTTGGAGGGTTCGGGAGCTTTCTTT. As protein: CASSLEGSGAFF. Full variable domain (rest looked up from reference TRBV7-9 and TRBJ1-1): DTGVSQNPRHKITKRGQNVTFRCDPISEHNRLYWYRQTLGQGPEFLTYFQNEAQLEKSRLLSDRFSAERPKGSFSTLEIQRTEQGDSAMYLCASSLEGSGAFFGQGTRLTVV.

This clone was found once. One base away lies a much larger clone, so this may be a sequencing read error. Other DNA sequences from this sample encode an identical CDR3 as well. The rearrangement uses TRBV7-9 and TRBJ2-5; weak D call: TRBD1 (5 bases). The CDR3 sequence is 11 residues long. Looked up from germline, CDR1 is SEHNR and CDR2 is FQNEAQ (reference sequence). Trimming left V 4 bases short and J 5 bases short, with 5 bases between. The CDR3: CASSSGETQYF. The CDR3 nucleotides are TGTGCCAGCAGCTCAGGGGAGACCCAGTACTTC.

The gene calls are TRBV13 and TRBJ2-3; D unclear. The CDR3 loop spans 12 amino acids. Germline values: CDR1 PRHDT, CDR2 FYEKMQ (reference sequence). The V end lost 5 bases, the J end lost 4 bases, and 7 bases lay between the germline ends. The CDR3, as DNA: TGTGCCAGCAGCCGCGCGTCAGATACGCAGTATTTT. It is translated as CASSRASDTQYF.

The J gene is TRBJ1-6, the V gene TRBV18, with D unresolved. Trimming cost V 2 bases and J 10 bases, with 15 bases left between them. CDR3 length: 15 amino acids. Germline CDR1 reads KGHSH; CDR2 reads LQKENI. The CDR3 region is CASSPSEAGQSPLHF. The CDR3 DNA sequence: TGTGCCAGCTCACCAAGTGAGGCCGGGCAATCACCCCTCCACTTT.

This clone was recorded once. The CDR3 coding sequence is TGTGCCAGCAGCGACCACTATGGCTACACCTTC. Amino acid sequence: CASSDHYGYTF. The rearrangement uses TRBV9 and TRBJ1-2; D not resolved. The CDR3 length is 11 residues. Germline loops: CDR1 SGDLS, CDR2 YYNGEE. Trimming took off 3 bases at V and 3 bases at J, with 3 bases between the two ends.

The chain joins TRBV19 to TRBJ2-3; D may correspond to TRBD1 or TRBD2 (5 bases each). CDR1 LNHDA and CDR2 SQIVND come from the germline V gene (reference sequence). Trimming left V 5 bases short and J 1 base short, with 13 bases between. The CDR3 sequence is 15 residues long. In DNA, the CDR3 is TGTGCCAGTAGTTCCCCTGGGGGACGCACAGATACGCAGTATTTT. The encoded protein is CASSSPGGRTDTQYF. Full variable domain (outside the CDR3, taken from reference TRBV19 and TRBJ2-3): DGGITQSPKYLFRKEGQNVTLSCEQNLNHDAMYWYRQDPGQGLRLIYYSQIVNDFQKGDIAEGYSVSREKKESFPLTVTSAQKNPTAFYLCASSSPGGRTDTQYFGPGTRLTVL.

The V and J genes are TRBV4-3 and TRBJ2-3; D ambiguous. Germline values: CDR1 LGHNA, CDR2 YSLEER. The CDR3 contains 15 residues. Trimming left V 0 bases short and J 5 bases short, with 12 bases between. The CDR3 nucleotides are TGCGCCAGCAGCCAAGATCGGTTGGGTGGAGATACGCAGTATTTT. Amino acids: CASSQDRLGGDTQYF.

The chain carries TRBV30 and TRBJ1-2; D unclear. The length of the CDR3 is 14 residues. V lost 2 bases and J 5 bases, leaving 15 bases between the germline ends. Germline CDR1 reads GTSNPN; CDR2 reads SVGIG (reference sequence). The DNA of the CDR3 is TGTGCCTGGAGTCCCCCCGGACGGATTTATGGCTACACCTTC. This encodes CAWSPPGRIYGYTF.

CDR3 sequence reads: CASSVGTGDNEKLFF. The CDR3 nucleotides are TGTGCCAGCAGCGTAGGAACAGGCGATAATGAAAAACTGTTTTTT. V and J are TRBV9 and TRBJ1-4; D might be TRBD1 (5 bases). The ends were cut back, 0 bases at V and 4 bases at J, with 10 bases in the middle. The CDR3 length is 15 residues. CDR1 SGDLS and CDR2 YYNGEE come from the germline V gene.

This clone was observed a few times. V usage is TRBV30 and J usage is TRBJ2-1; no reliable D call. CDR3 length: 12 amino acids. Germline V gene data show CDR1 as GTSNPN and CDR2 as SVGIG (reference sequence). V shed 0 bases and J shed 6 bases, with 6 bases lying between them. The CDR3 DNA reads as TGTGCCTGGAGTGTGGCGGTCAATGAGCAGTTCTTC. This encodes CAWSVAVNEQFF.